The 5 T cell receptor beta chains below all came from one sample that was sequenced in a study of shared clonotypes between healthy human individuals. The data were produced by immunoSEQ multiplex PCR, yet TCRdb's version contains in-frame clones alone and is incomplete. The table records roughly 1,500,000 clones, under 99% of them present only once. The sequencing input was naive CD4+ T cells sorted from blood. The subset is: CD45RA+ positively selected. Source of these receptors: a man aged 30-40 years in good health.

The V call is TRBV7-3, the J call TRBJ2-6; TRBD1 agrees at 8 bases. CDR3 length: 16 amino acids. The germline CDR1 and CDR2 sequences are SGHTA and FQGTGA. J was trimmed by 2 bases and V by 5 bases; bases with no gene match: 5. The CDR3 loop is CASSPARGPGANVLTF. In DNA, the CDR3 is TGTGCCAGCAGCCCAGCCAGGGGGCCTGGGGCCAACGTCCTGACTTTC. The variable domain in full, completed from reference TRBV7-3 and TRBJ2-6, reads GAGVSQTPSNKVTEKGKYVELRCDPISGHTALYWYRQSLGQGPEFLIYFQGTGAADDSGLPNDRFFAVRPEGSVSTLKIQRTERGDSAVYLCASSPARGPGANVLTFGAGSRLTVL.

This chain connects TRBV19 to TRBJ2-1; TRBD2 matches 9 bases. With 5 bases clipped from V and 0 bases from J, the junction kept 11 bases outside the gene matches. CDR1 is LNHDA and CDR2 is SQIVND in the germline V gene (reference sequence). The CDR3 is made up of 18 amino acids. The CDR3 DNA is TGTGCCAGTAGTCCCCGCATAGCGGGAGCCAGCTCCTACAATGAGCAGTTCTTC. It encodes CASSPRIAGASSYNEQFF.

Written as DNA, the CDR3 is TGTGCCAGCTCACCGGCTTTTCTCGGTGAAGCTTTCTTT. Protein: CASSPAFLGEAFF. This rearrangement joins TRBV18 to TRBJ1-1; D unresolved. Trimming took 3 bases from V and 7 from J, leaving 12 bases between them. The germline V gene has CDR1 KGHSH and CDR2 LQKENI. This CDR3 has 13 residues. The full variable domain, with the rest looked up from reference TRBV18 and TRBJ1-1, is NAGVMQNPRHLVRRRGQEARLRCSPMKGHSHVYWYRQLPEEGLKFMVYLQKENIIDESGMPKERFSAEFPKEGPSILRIQQVVRGDSAAYFCASSPAFLGEAFFGQGTRLTVV.

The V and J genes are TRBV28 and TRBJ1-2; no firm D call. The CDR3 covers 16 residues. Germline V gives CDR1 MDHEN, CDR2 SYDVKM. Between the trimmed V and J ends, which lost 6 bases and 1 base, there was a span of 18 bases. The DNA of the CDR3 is TGTGCCAGCAGGGGCCCCGCGGGCCCTCTTAACTATGGCTACACCTTC. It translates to CASRGPAGPLNYGYTF.

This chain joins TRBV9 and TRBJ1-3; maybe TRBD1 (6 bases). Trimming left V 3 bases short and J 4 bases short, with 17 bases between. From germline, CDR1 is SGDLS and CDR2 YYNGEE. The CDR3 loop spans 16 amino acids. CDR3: CASSGHGGAGGNTIYF. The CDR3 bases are TGTGCCAGCAGCGGACATGGGGGCGCGGGAGGAAACACCATATATTTT.